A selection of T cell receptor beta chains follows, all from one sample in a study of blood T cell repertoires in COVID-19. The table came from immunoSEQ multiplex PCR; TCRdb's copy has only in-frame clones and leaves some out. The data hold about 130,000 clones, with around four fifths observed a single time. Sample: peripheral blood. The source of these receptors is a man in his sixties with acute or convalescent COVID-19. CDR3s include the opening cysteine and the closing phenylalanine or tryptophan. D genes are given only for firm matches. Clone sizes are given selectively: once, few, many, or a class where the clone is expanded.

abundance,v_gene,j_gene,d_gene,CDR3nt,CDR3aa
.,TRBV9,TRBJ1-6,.,TGTGCCAGCAGCACTACGGAAAGCTCACCCCTCCACTTT,CASSTTESSPLHF
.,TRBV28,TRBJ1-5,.,TGTGCCAGCAGTTTAGTGGGGCCTGGGGAGCCCCAGCATTTT,CASSLVGPGEPQHF
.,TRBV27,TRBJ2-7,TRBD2,TGTGCCAGCAGATTCCGACTAGCGGGAGGGCAACTGTGGGAGCAGTACTTC,CASRFRLAGGQLWEQYF
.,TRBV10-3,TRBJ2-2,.,TGTGCCATCAGGAAGAGCGATACCGGGGAGCTGTTTTTT,CAIRKSDTGELFF
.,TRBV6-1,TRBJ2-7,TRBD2,TGTGCCAGCAGTGAAGCGCTTCGGCTAGCGGGTCTCGAGCAGTACTTC,CASSEALRLAGLEQYF
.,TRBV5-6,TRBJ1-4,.,TGTGCCAGCAGCTTGAGAGTGTACGGGAAACTGTTTTTT,CASSLRVYGKLFF
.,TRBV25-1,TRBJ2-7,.,TGTGCCAGCAGTGAATATAAACAGGGCTACGAGCAGTACTTC,CASSEYKQGYEQYF
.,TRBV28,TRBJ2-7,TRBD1,TGTGCCAGCAGTCAATCCGGATGGACAGGGGTCTACGAGCAGTACTTC,CASSQSGWTGVYEQYF
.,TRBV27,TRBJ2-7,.,TGTGCCAGCCTACGGACGGGAACCCACGAGCAGTACTTC,CASLRTGTHEQYF
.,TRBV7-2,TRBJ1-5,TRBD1,TGTGCCAGCAGCTCGTCGGACAGGTCAATGCAGCCCCAGCATTTT,CASSSSDRSMQPQHF
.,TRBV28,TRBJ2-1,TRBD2,TGTGCCAGCAGTCCAGGGACTAGCGGGAGTGGAAATGAGCAGTTCTTC,CASSPGTSGSGNEQFF
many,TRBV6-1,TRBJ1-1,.,TGTGCCAGCAGTGAAGCGCTTCGGAGTAGGAACACTGAAGCTTTCTTT,CASSEALRSRNTEAFF
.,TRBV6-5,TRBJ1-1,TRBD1,TGTGCCAGCATCCACAGGGGGGGTGAATTCTTT,CASIHRGGEFF
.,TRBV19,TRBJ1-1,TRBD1,TGTGCCAGTAGTATAGAACCAATCCGGGACAGGGATAGGATGAACACTGAAGCTTTCTTT,CASSIEPIRDRDRMNTEAFF
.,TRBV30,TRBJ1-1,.,TGTGCCTGGAGTCGTGGGCAGGATGGAAACACTGAAGCTTTCTTT,CAWSRGQDGNTEAFF
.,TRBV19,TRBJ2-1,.,TGTGCCTCGGGCACGGGACTTACAGGATCGCAGTTCTTC,CASGTGLTGSQFF
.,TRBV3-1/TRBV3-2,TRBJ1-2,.,TGTGCCAGCAGCCAAGATACGTTGGGCACTCATTTC,CASSQDTLGTHF
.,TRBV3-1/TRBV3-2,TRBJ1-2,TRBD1,TGTGCCAGCAGCCTGACAGGGAAGAAAGGCTACACCTTC,CASSLTGKKGYTF
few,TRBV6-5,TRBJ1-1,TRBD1,TGTGCCAGCAGACTAAACAGGGGGCCATACACTGAAGCTTTCTTT,CASRLNRGPYTEAFF
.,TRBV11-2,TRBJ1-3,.,TGTGCCAGCAGCCCGCAGGGATACAACACCATATATTTT,CASSPQGYNTIYF
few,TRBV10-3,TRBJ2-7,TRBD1,TGTGCCATCAGGCCCGGGACAGGGGTGAGCGAGCAGTACTTC,CAIRPGTGVSEQYF
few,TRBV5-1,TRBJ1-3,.,TGCGCCAGCAGCTTGGCGGGGACAAGTGGAAACACCATATATTTT,CASSLAGTSGNTIYF
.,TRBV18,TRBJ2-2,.,TGTGCCAGCTCGCCCAGCGCAGTTAACACCGGGGAGCTGTTTTTT,CASSPSAVNTGELFF
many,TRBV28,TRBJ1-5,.,TGTGCCAGCAGTTTATCCGACAGGCCAGGGCAGCCCCAGCATTTT,CASSLSDRPGQPQHF
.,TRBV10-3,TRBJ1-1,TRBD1,TGTGCCATCAGACAGGGGGCATTGAAGAACACTGAAGCTTTCTTT,CAIRQGALKNTEAFF
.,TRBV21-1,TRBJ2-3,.,TGTGCCAGCAGCGGTCGAGCACAGGGAGATACGCAGTATTTT,CASSGRAQGDTQYF
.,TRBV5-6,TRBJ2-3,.,TGTGCCAGCAGCTTGGCTATCGACGGACTACCCAAAACTTTGGATACGCAGTATTTT,CASSLAIDGLPKTLDTQYF
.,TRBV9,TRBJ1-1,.,TGTGCCAGCAGCCCCCGAGAGGGTAACACTGAAGCTTTCTTT,CASSPREGNTEAFF
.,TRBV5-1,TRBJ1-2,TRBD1,TGCGCCAGCAGCTTGAGGGGGACAGGTGGATTAGGGGACACCTTC,CASSLRGTGGLGDTF
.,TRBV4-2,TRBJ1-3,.,TGTGCCAGCAGCCAAGTTACCGACACGGGGGGCACCATATATTTT,CASSQVTDTGGTIYF
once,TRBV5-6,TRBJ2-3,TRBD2,TGTGCCAGCAGCTTGGCGCGGGAGACGCAGTATTTT,CASSLARETQYF